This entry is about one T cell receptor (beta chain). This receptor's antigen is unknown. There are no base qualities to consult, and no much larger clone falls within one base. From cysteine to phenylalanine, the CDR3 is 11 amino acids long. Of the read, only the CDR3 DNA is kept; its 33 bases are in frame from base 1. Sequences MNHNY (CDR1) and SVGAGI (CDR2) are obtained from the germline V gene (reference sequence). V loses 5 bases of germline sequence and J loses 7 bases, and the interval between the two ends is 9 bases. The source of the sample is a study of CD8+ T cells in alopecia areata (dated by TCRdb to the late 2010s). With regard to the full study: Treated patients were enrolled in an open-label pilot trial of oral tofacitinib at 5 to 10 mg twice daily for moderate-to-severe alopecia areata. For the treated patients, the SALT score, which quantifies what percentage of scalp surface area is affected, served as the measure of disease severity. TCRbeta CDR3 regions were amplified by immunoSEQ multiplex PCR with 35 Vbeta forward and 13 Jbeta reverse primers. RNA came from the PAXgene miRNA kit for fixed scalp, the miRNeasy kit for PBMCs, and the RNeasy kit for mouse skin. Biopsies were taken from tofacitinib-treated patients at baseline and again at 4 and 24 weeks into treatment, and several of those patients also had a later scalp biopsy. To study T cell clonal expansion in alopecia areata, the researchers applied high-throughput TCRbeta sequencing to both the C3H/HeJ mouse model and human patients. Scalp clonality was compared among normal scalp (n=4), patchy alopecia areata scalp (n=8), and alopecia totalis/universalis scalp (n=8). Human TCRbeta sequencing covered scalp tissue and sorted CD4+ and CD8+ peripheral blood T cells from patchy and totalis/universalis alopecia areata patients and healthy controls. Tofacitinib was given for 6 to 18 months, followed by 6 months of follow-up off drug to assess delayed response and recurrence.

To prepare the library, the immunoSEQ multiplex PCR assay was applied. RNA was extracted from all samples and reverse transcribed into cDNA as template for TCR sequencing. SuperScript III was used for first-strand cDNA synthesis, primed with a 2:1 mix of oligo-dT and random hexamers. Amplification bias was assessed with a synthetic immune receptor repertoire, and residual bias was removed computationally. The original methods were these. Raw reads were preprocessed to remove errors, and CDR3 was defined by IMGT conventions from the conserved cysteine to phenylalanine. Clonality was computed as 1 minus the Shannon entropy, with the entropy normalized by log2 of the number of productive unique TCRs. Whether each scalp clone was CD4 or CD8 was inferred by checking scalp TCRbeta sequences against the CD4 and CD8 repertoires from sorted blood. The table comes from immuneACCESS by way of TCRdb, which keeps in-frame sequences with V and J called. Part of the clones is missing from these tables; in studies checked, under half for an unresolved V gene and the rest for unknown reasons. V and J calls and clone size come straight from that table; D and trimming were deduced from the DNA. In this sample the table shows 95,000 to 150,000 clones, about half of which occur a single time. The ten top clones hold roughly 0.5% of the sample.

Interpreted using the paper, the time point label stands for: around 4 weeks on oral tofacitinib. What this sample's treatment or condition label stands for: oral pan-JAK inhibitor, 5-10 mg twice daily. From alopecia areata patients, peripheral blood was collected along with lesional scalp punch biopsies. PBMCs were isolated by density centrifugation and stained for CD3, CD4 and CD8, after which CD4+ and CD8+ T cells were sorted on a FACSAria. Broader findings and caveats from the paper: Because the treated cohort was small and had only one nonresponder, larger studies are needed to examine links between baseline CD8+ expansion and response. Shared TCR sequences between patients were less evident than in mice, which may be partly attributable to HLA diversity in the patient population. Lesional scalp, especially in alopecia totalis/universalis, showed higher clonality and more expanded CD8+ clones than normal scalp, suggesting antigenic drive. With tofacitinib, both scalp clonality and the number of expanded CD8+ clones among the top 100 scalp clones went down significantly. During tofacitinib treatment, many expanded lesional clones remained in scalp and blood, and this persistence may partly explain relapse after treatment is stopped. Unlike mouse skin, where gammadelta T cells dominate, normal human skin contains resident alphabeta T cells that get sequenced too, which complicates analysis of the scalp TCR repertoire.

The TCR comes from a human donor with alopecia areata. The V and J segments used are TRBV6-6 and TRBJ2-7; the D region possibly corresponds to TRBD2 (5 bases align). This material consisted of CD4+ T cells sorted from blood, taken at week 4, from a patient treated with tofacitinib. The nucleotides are TGTGCCAGCAGTCCCTCGGGGGAGCAGTACTTC. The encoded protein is CASSPSGEQYF.